These 5 T cell receptor beta chains came from one sample sequenced in a study of blood T cell repertoires in COVID-19. Clones were read by immunoSEQ multiplex PCR, and TCRdb kept only the in-frame ones, dropping some. The sample has some 26,000 clones, under 85% seen once. Sequenced: peripheral blood. Every receptor here comes from a man aged 65 to 85 with acute or convalescent COVID-19.

The chain carries TRBV3-1 (or the pseudogene TRBV3-2) and TRBJ1-1; 8 nucleotides align to TRBD1. CDR1 and CDR2 (germline): LGHDT, YNNKEL (reference sequence). The length of the CDR3 is 13 residues. The J segment lost 5 bases and the V segment lost 4 bases, leaving 3 bases of the junction unmatched. The CDR3 is CASSPQGETEAFF. The CDR3 bases are TGTGCCAGCAGCCCACAGGGGGAAACTGAAGCTTTCTTT.

V is TRBV11-1 and J is TRBJ2-3; no definite D call. V shed 1 base and J shed 2 bases, with 10 bases lying between them. CDR1 is SGHAT, CDR2 FQDESV, per germline (reference sequence). The length of the CDR3 is 15 residues. The CDR3 loop is CASSLVPRSTDTQYF. In nucleotides, the CDR3 is TGTGCCAGCAGCTTAGTTCCTCGTTCCACAGATACGCAGTATTTT.

V usage is TRBV28 and J usage is TRBJ2-1, with 9 bases that match TRBD2. The CDR3 covers 15 residues. Germline V gene lookup returns CDR1 MDHEN and CDR2 SYDVKM. V was pared by 6 bases and J by 2 bases, with 5 bases of the junction left unmatched. CDR3 protein: CASSRASGTYNEQFF. The CDR3 bases are TGTGCCAGCAGCAGGGCTAGCGGGACCTACAATGAGCAGTTCTTC.

This clone was observed a handful of times. This chain uses TRBV9 with TRBJ1-4, with D unclear. Germline assignment: CDR1 SGDLS and CDR2 YYNGEE. This CDR3 contains 15 residues. Trimming removed 0 bases at V and 3 bases at J, with 9 bases between. In nucleotides, the CDR3 is TGTGCCAGCAGCGTAGGTCACAGCCCTAATGAAAAACTGTTTTTT. It is translated as CASSVGHSPNEKLFF.

The gene calls are TRBV25-1 and TRBJ2-5; D might be TRBD2 (5 bases). In germline, CDR1 is MGHDK, CDR2 SYGVNS. This CDR3 comprises 11 residues. Trimming took 8 bases from V and 5 from J, leaving 9 bases between them. For the CDR3, the DNA is TGTGCCAGCCGAGAGGGCGAGACCCAGTACTTC. Amino acid sequence: CASREGETQYF.